This note documents a single TCR beta chain sequence. The CDR3 is made up of 12 amino acids. Between the trimmed V and J ends, which lost 6 bases and 4 bases, there was a span of 10 bases. Germline V gene sequence: CDR1 MNHNS, CDR2 SASEGT. The sample originates from a study of shared clonotypes between healthy human individuals. In the source study's methods: ImmunoSEQ yielded junction-only sequences lacking quality scores, so filtering differed. TCRdb's table, derived via immunoSEQ multiplex PCR, lists solely in-frame clones and lacks some. That table gives V, J and clone size, and the DNA gave D and trimming. The sample records over a million clones, roughly 96% being singletons.

The clonotype comes from a man in his thirties or forties in good health. This rearrangement joins TRBV6-1 to TRBJ2-7; D remains unclear. Sequences were obtained from naive CD4+ T cells sorted from blood. Subset: CD45RA+ positively selected. The CDR3 bases are TGTGCCAGCAGCTCGTTCCTATACGAGCAGTACTTC. It specifies CASSSFLYEQYF.